This TCR beta chain was sequenced for a study of shared clonotypes between healthy human individuals (dated by TCRdb to about 2020). Turning to the overall study: Three men and two women, aged 18 to 49 years, made up the cohort. The study deeply sequenced blood TCR repertoires of five healthy adults to estimate repertoire size and the extent of clonotype sharing between individuals. Different laboratories and diverse techniques were used to prepare libraries and sequence TCR repertoires, to increase sequencing depth and limit assay-specific biases. Each donor's leukapheresis produced roughly between about 0.85 and 10 billion PBMCs.

Donors were healthy HIV-negative adults with no recently reported acute infections or vaccinations. Only Caucasian adults living in Nashville, Tennessee, USA were represented among the donors. For unsorted samples, roughly 90 million PBMCs were counted, and genomic DNA was extracted using the QIAamp DNA Blood Mini kit. After blood collection by leukapheresis, PBMCs were isolated using Ficoll-Histopaque density gradient centrifugation and then cryopreserved in the vapor phase of liquid nitrogen. Using the deep immunoSEQ assay, TCR CDR3 regions were amplified from genomic DNA by multiplex PCR. Genomic DNA extracted from each cell subset was distributed evenly over all wells of several immunoSEQ 96-well plates, and each plate served as one replicate. For unsorted PBMC, about 0.3 ug genomic DNA, equal to around 30,000 T cell genomes, was loaded into each replicate PCR. Genomic DNA from unsorted PBMC was sequenced over ten immunoSEQ deep assay plates. The purified libraries were quantified using a Qubit 3.0 fluorometer, sized with a Bioanalyzer 2100, and then quantified again using the KAPA Library Quantification kit. Every immunoSEQ 96-well plate was sequenced on a dedicated single-read 150-cycle Illumina NextSeq 550 flow cell. Per the authors' processing: Because the immunoSEQ output included only junctional sequences and no quality scores, the filtering could not be the same as the filtering used for full-length reads. Sequences were annotated with PyIR, a Python wrapper for IgBLAST v1.9, using IMGT germline references to assign V/J genes and CDR3. Reads were filtered out if the reads had weak V/J assignments (E-value above 1e-6), no CDR3, stop codons, out-of-frame junctions, or ambiguous translated residues. V3J clonotypes were defined as sequences sharing an identical inferred V gene, J gene, and CDR3 amino acid sequence. To compute the percentage overlap between repertoires, the number of shared unique clonotypes was divided by the size of the smaller repertoire. RTK rarefaction, the Chao1 estimator, and Recon v2.1 estimates of unobserved clonotypes were used to assess repertoire richness. Here the immuneACCESS table is served through TCRdb, limited to in-frame sequences with V and J called. Missing clones are a known gap in these copies; in checked studies unresolved V genes cover under half, and the rest lacks a known reason. V and J calls and clone size are as listed in that table; D and trimming were resolved from the DNA. The sample table holds nearly 500,000 clones, of which less than 80% were seen once. Over 10% of the sample is taken by the ten largest.

This clone was counted a single time. The antigen it recognizes is unknown. No base-level quality is on record; no much larger clone is a single base apart. Beyond this particular receptor, the publication reports: Sampling was restricted to blood, and TCR repertoires in tissue are likely to differ from TCR repertoires in blood. The genetic and exposure-history diversity represented was limited by the small number of donors. Pairwise subsampling indicated that sequencing depth was expected to affect the degree of clonotype sharing among donors.

Counted from cysteine to phenylalanine, this CDR3 has 13 amino acids. The CDR3 DNA has 39 bases and is translated from base 1. V is clipped by 5 bases and J by 5 bases, and the sequence between their germline boundaries is 10 bases long. The germline V gene (reference sequence) sets CDR1 to LNHDA and CDR2 to SQIVND. This receptor was obtained from a woman aged 40 to 50 in good health. Some clones in this sample may be carry-over from other donors' samples. The chain was built from TRBV19 and TRBJ2-1, with a weak D call of TRBD2 (6 bases match). Sequenced sample: PBMCs. The base sequence is TGTGCCAGTAGTCGGGACTTCGACAATGAGCAGTTCTTC. It specifies CASSRDFDNEQFF.